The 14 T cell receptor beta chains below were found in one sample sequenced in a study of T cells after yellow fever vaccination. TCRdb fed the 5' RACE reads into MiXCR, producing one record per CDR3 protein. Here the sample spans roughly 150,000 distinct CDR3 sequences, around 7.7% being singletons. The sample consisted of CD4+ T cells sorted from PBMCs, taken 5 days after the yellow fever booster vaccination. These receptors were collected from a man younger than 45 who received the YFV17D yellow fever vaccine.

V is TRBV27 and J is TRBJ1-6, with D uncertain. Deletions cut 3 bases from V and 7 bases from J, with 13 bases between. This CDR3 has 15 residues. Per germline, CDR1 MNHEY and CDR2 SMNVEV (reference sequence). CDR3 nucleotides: TGTGCCAGCAGTTTGGCCGGCTCAACCAATTCACCCCTCCACTTT. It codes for CASSLAGSTNSPLHF.

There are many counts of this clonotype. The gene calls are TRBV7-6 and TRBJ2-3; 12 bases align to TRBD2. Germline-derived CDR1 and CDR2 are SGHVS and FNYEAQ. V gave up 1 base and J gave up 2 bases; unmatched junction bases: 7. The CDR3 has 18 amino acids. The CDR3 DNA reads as TGTGCCAGCAGCTTAGTCCTAGCGGGAGGGACACACACAGATACGCAGTATTTT. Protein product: CASSLVLAGGTHTDTQYF. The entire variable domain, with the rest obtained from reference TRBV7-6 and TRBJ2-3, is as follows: GAGVSQSPRYKVTKRGQDVALRCDPISGHVSLYWYRQALGQGPEFLTYFNYEAQQDKSGLPNDRFSAERPEGSISTLTIQRTEQRDSAMYRCASSLVLAGGTHTDTQYFGPGTRLTVL.

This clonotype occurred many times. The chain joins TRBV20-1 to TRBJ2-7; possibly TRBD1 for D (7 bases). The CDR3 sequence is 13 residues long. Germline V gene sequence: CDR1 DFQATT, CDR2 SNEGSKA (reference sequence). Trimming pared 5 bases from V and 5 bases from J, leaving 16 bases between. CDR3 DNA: TGCAGTGCTTTCGGGCAGGGGGGACACGAGCAGTACTTC. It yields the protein CSAFGQGGHEQYF.

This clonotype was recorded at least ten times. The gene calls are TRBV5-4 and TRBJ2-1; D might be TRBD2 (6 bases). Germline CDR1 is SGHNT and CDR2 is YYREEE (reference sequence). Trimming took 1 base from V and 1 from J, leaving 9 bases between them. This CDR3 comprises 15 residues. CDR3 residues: CASSLLLASYNEQFF. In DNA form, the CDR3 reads TGTGCCAGCAGCTTGCTGCTAGCGTCCTACAATGAGCAGTTCTTC. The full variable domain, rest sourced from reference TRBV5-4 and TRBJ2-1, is ETGVTQSPTHLIKTRGQQVTLRCSSQSGHNTVSWYQQALGQGPQFIFQYYREEENGRGNFPPRFSGLQFPNYSSELNVNALELDDSALYLCASSLLLASYNEQFFGPGTRLTVL.

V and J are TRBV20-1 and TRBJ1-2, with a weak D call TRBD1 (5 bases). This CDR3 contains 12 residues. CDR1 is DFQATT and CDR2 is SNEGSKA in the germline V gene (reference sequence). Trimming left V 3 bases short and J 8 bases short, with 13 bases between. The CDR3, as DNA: TGCAGTGCTAGCCAGGGATGGTCGGGCTACACCTTC. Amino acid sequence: CSASQGWSGYTF.

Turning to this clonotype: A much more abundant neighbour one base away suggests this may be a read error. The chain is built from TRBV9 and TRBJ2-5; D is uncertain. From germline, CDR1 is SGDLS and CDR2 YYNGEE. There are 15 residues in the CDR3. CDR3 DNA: TGTACCAGCAGCGTAGCTTACGGAGCGTATGAGACCCAGTACTTC. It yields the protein CTSSVAYGAYETQYF.

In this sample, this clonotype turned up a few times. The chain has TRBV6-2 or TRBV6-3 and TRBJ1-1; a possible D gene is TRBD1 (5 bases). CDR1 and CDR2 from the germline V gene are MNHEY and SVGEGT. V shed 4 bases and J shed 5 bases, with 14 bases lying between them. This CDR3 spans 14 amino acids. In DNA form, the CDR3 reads TGTGCCAGCAGTTCTCGTAACCGGGGGACTGAAGCTTTCTTT. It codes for CASSSRNRGTEAFF.

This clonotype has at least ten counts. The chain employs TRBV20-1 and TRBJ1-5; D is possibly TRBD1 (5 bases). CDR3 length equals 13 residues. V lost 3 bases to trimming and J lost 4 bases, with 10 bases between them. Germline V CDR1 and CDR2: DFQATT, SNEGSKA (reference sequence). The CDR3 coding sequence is TGCAGTGCTAGGTCAGGACAAAATCAGCCCCAGCATTTT. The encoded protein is CSARSGQNQPQHF.

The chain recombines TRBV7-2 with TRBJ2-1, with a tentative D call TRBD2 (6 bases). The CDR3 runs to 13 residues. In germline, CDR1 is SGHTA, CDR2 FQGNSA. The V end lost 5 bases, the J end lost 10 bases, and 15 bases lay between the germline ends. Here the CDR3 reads CASSVAGWREQFF. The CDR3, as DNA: TGTGCCAGCAGCGTCGCGGGGTGGAGAGAGCAGTTCTTC. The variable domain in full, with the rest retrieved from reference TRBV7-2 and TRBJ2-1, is GAGVSQSPSNKVTEKGKDVELRCDPISGHTALYWYRQSLGQGLEFLIYFQGNSAPDKSGLPSDRFSAERTGGSVSTLTIQRTQQEDSAVYLCASSVAGWREQFFGPGTRLTVL.

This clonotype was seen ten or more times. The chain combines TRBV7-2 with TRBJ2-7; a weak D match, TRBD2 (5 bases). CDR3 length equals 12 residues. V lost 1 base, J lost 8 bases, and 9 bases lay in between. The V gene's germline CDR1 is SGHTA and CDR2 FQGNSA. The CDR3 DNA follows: TGTGCCAGCAGCTTAGACACGGGGAAGCAGTACTTC. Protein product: CASSLDTGKQYF. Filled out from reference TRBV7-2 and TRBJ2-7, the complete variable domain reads GAGVSQSPSNKVTEKGKDVELRCDPISGHTALYWYRQSLGQGLEFLIYFQGNSAPDKSGLPSDRFSAERTGGSVSTLTIQRTQQEDSAVYLCASSLDTGKQYFGPGTRLTVT.

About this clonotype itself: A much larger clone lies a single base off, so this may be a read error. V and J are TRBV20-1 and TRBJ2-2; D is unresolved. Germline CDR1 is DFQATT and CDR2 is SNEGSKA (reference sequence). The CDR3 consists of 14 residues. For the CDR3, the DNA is TGCAGTGCTAGGGGTCGGTCGAACATCGGGGAGCTGTTTTTT. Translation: CSARGRSNIGELFF.

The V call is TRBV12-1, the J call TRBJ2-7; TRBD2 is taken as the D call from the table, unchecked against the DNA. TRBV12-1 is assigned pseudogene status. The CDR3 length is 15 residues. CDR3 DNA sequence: TGTGCCAGCCCGACGCACCTAGCGGCCAGCTACGAGCAGTACTTC. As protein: CASPTHLAASYEQYF.

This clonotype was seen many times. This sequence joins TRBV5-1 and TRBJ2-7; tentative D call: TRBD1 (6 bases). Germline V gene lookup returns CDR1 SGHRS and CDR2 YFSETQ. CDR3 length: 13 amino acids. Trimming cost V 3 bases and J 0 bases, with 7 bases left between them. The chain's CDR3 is CASSWDNSYEQYF. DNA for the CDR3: TGCGCCAGCAGCTGGGACAACTCCTACGAGCAGTACTTC.

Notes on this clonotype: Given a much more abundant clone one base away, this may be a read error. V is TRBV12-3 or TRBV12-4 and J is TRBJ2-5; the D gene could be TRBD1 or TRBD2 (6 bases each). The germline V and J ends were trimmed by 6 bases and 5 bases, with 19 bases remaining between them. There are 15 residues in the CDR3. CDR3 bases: TGTGCCAGCAGCCCCTTCACACGGGGGCGGGAGACCCAGTACTTC. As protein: CASSPFTRGRETQYF.